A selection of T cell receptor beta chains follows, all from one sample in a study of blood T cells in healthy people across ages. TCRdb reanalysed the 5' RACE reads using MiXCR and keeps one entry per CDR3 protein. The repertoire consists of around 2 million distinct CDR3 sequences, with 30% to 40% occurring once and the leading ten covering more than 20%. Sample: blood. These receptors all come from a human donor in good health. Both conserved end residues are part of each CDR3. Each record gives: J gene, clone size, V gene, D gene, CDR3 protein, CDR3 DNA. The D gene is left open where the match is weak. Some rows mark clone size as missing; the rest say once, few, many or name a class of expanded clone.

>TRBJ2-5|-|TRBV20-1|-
CSARDSGVETQYF
TGCAGTGCTAGAGATTCGGGCGTGGAGACCCAGTACTTC
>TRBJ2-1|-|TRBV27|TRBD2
CASSTGGPLYNEQFF
TGTGCCAGCAGCACGGGAGGCCCCCTTTACAATGAGCAGTTCTTC
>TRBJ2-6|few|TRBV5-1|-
CASSGTYNSGANVLTF
TGCGCCAGCAGCGGTACATATAACTCTGGGGCCAACGTCCTGACTTTC
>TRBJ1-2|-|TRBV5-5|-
CASSLVTQANYGYTF
TGTGCCAGCAGCTTGGTTACCCAAGCTAACTATGGCTACACCTTC
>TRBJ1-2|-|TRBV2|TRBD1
CASSYTGTAGYGYTF
TGTGCCAGCAGCTACACTGGGACAGCAGGCTATGGCTACACCTTC
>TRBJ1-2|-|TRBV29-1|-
CSGLGHLNRYGYTF
TGCAGCGGCCTCGGACACCTTAATCGCTATGGCTACACCTTC
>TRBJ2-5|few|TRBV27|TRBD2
CASSPLRGGKETQYF
TGTGCCAGCAGTCCCCTGCGGGGGGGCAAAGAGACCCAGTACTTC
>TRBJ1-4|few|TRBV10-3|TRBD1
CAIRAGQGDHEKLFF
TGTGCCATCAGAGCAGGACAGGGGGATCACGAAAAACTGTTTTTT
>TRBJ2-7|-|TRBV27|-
CASSPSCGALPYEQYF
TGTGCCAGCAGTCCAAGCTGTGGCGCCCTCCCCTACGAGCAGTACTTC
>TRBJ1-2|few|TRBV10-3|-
CAISEPGEAYGYTF
TGTGCCATCAGTGAGCCGGGTGAGGCCTATGGCTACACCTTC
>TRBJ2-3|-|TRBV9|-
CASSGTARDTQYF
TGTGCCAGCAGCGGAACGGCGCGGGATACGCAGTATTTT
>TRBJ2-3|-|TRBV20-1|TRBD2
CSARGAPSGGPWDTQYF
TGCAGTGCTAGAGGTGCGCCTAGCGGGGGCCCATGGGATACGCAGTATTTT
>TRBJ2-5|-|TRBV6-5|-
CASSYSVAGEQYF
TGTGCCAGCAGTTACTCAGTCGCCGGGGAGCAGTACTTC
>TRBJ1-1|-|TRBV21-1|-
CASRPDYENTEAFF
TGTGCCAGCAGACCTGATTACGAAAACACTGAAGCTTTCTTT
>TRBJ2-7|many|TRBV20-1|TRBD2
CSARDQASGSDYEQYF
TGCAGTGCTAGAGATCAGGCTAGCGGGAGCGATTACGAGCAGTACTTC
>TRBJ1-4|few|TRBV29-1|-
CSVEAGAAGTCVKLFF
TGCAGCGTTGAAGCCGGGGCCGCAGGGACATGCGTAAAACTGTTTTTT
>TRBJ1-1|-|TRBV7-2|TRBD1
CASSPRQGTPLAFF
TGTGCCAGCAGCCCTCGACAGGGGACCCCTTTGGCTTTCTTT
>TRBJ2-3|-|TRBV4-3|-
CASSQDIERHKYF
TGCGCCAGCAGCCAAGATATAGAAAGGCACAAGTATTTT
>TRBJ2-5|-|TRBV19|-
CAAGLETQYF
TGTGCGGCTGGGTTGGAGACCCAGTACTTC
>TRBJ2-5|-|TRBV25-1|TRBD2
CASSPFRGVETQYF
TGTGCCAGCAGCCCGTTCCGGGGGGTGGAGACCCAGTACTTC
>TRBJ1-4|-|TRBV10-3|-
CAIRDPRPGEKLFF
TGTGCCATCAGGGATCCCCGGCCTGGGGAAAAACTGTTTTTT
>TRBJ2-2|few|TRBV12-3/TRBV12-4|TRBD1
CASSLVRGLDGELFF
TGTGCCAGCAGTTTAGTCAGGGGGCTTGACGGGGAGCTGTTTTTT
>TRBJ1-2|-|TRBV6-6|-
CASRPLSGQTNYGYTF
TGTGCCAGCAGACCCCTCTCCGGCCAGACTAACTATGGCTACACCTTC
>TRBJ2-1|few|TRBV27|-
CASSYAGRGMGNGNEQFF
TGTGCCAGCAGTTATGCGGGCCGGGGCATGGGGAATGGCAATGAGCAGTTCTTC
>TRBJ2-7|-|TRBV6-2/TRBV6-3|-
CASSYSWVSYEQYF
TGTGCCAGCAGTTACTCGTGGGTTTCCTACGAGCAGTACTTC
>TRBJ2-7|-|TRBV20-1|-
CSARVPGRWPSYEQYF
TGCAGTGCTAGAGTGCCCGGGCGCTGGCCATCCTACGAGCAGTACTTC
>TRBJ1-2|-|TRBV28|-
CASRLERGFYGHTF
TGTGCCAGCAGGCTAGAGAGGGGGTTCTATGGCCACACCTTC
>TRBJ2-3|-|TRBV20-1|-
CSARVSRGVSTDTQYF
TGCAGTGCTAGAGTCTCCCGTGGGGTTAGCACAGATACGCAGTATTTT
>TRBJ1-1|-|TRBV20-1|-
CSALWGLNTEAFF
TGCAGTGCACTCTGGGGTTTGAACACTGAAGCTTTCTTT
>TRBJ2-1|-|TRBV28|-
CASSPLRSDTEQFF
TGTGCCAGCAGTCCCCTCCGGAGCGATACTGAGCAGTTCTTC
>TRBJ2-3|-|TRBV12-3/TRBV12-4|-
CASRKSITTDTQYF
TGTGCCAGCAGGAAATCTATAACTACAGATACGCAGTATTTT
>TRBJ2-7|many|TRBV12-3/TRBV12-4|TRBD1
CASSLSGTGRIYEQYF
TGTGCCAGCAGTTTAAGTGGGACAGGGAGGATCTACGAGCAGTACTTC
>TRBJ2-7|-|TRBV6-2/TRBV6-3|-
CASSYAGQRSYEQYF
TGTGCCAGCAGTTACGCGGGACAGCGCTCCTACGAGCAGTACTTC
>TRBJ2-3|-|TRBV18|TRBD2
CASSPTSGLTDTQYF
TGTGCCAGCTCACCTACTAGCGGACTCACAGATACGCAGTATTTT
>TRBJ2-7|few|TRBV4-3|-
CASSQDGLAVNEQYF
TGCGCCAGCAGCCAAGATGGGCTAGCAGTCAACGAGCAGTACTTC
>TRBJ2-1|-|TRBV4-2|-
CASSQDRLGAYNEQFF
TGTGCCAGCAGCCAAGATCGGTTAGGGGCCTACAATGAGCAGTTCTTC
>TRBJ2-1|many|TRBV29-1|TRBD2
CSANSGVDSYNEQFF
TGCAGCGCAAATAGCGGGGTAGATTCCTACAATGAGCAGTTCTTC
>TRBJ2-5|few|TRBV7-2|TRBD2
CASSSQLAGKGTQYF
TGTGCCAGCAGCTCCCAACTAGCGGGGAAAGGGACCCAGTACTTC
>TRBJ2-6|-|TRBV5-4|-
CASRAGSINSGANVLTF
TGTGCCAGCAGGGCTGGGAGCATCAACTCCGGGGCCAACGTCCTGACTTTC
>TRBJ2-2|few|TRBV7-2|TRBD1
CASSPQGGDTGELFF
TGTGCCAGCAGCCCACAGGGGGGTGACACCGGGGAGCTGTTTTTT
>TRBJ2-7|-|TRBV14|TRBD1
CASSRRTGGNDEQYF
TGTGCCAGCAGCCGCCGGACAGGGGGTAACGACGAGCAGTACTTC
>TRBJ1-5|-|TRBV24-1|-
CATSRGQGNQPQHF
TGTGCCACCAGTAGAGGGCAGGGGAACCAGCCCCAGCATTTT
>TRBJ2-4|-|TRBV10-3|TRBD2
CAIREAGAVGNIRYF
TGTGCCATCAGGGAAGCGGGGGCCGTGGGAAACATTCGGTACTTC
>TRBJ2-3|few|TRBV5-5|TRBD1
CASSSDRAPDTQYF
TGTGCCAGCAGCTCCGACAGGGCTCCAGATACGCAGTATTTT
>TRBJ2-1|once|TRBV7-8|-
CASSLNVRELEQFF
TGTGCCAGCAGCTTAAATGTGAGGGAGCTGGAGCAGTTCTTC
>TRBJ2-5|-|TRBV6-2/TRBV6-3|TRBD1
CASSYGSGTAETQYF
TGTGCCAGCAGTTACGGTTCCGGGACAGCGGAGACCCAGTACTTC
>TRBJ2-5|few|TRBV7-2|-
CASSLGFAGPQYF
TGTGCCAGCAGCTTAGGTTTCGCCGGTCCCCAGTACTTC
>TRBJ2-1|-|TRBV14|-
CASSQGTSKSNEQFF
TGTGCCAGCAGCCAAGGCACTAGCAAGAGCAATGAGCAGTTCTTC
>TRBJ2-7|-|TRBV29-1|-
CSPPPQGNYEQYF
TGCAGCCCCCCGCCCCAGGGGAACTACGAGCAGTACTTC